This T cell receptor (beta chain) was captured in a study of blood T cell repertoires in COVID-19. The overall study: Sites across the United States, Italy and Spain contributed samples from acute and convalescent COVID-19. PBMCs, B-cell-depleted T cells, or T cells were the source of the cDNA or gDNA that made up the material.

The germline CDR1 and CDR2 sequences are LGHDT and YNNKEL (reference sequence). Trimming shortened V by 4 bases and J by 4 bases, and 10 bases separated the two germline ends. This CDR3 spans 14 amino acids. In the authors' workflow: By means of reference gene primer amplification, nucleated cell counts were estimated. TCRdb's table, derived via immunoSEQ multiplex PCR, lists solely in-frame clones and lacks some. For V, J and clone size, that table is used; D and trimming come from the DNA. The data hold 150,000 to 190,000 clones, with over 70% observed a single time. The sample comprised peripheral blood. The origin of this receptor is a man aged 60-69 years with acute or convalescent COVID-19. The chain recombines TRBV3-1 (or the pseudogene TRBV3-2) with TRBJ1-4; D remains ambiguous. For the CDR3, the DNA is TGTGCCAGCAGCCCCCAAGGCGGTAATGAAAAACTGTTTTTT. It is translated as CASSPQGGNEKLFF.